This T cell receptor beta chain is from a study of OX40 agonist ivuxolimab in advanced cancers. Study overall: Participants could have had prior anti-PD-1, anti-PD-L1 or anti-CTLA-4 therapy, and 40% had some.

Study-level findings and limits: The study found that CD8+ T cells averaged more expanded clones than CD4+. Clonal expansion from baseline to week 6 occurred in both CD4+ and CD8+ T cells.

As concerns this clone: Its specificity is not known.

The repertoire was sequenced with immunoSEQ multiplex PCR; TCRdb's copy has only in-frame clones and lacks some. The data contain some 87,000 clones, less than 95% of them singletons. V trimming: 6 bases; J trimming: 4 bases; junction bases outside the gene matches: 16. This CDR3 has 18 amino acids. Looked up from germline, CDR1 is MNHEY and CDR2 is SMNVEV (reference sequence). The specimen was CD4+ or CD8+ T cells sorted from blood, collected in a trial of the OX40 agonist ivuxolimab. The chain couples TRBV27 to TRBJ2-1; 9 nucleotides agree with TRBD2. This clonotype was obtained from an adult with an advanced solid tumor such as melanoma, head and neck, liver or kidney cancer. As DNA, the CDR3 is TGTGCCAGCAGGCGCGACCCCCGACTAGCGGCCAGGTACAATGAGCAGTTCTTC. It translates to CASRRDPRLAARYNEQFF.